Following are 28 T cell receptor beta chains from one sample sequenced in a study of cytomegalovirus exposure and HLA in healthy donors (dated by TCRdb to the late 2010s). The library was produced with the immunoSEQ multiplex PCR assay. The multiplex PCR relied on a mix of 60 forward primers for TCR Vbeta segments and 13 reverse primers for TCR Jbeta segments. TCRdb limited this immuneACCESS table to in-frame rearrangements with V and J called. A share of clones is missing; checked studies link under half to unresolved V genes, and the rest is unexplained. The table held for this sample gives 150,000 to 200,000 clones. 2% to 2.5% of the sample belongs to the ten largest clones. Sequencing was done on a sample of PBMCs. These receptors were obtained from a man aged 30 to 45 in good health and CMV-seronegative.

The chain combines TRBV30 with TRBJ1-1; 10 bases agree with TRBD1. The J segment lost 7 bases and the V segment lost 2 bases, leaving 7 bases of the junction unmatched. Germline values: CDR1 GTSNPN, CDR2 SVGIG (reference sequence). CDR3 length: 14 amino acids. CDR3 sequence reads: CAWSLGQGSIEAFF. Here the CDR3 DNA reads TGTGCCTGGAGTTTGGGACAGGGGTCTATTGAAGCTTTCTTT.

This chain links TRBV11-2 with TRBJ1-2; D is possibly TRBD1 (5 bases). Germline lookup yields CDR1 SGHAT and CDR2 FQNNGV. V was trimmed by 6 bases and J by 6 bases, leaving 20 bases between them. The CDR3 runs to 15 residues. The DNA of the CDR3 is TGTGCCAGCAGGAGGGCGGGGGAAGTTAGGCATGGCTACACCTTC. Translation gives CASRRAGEVRHGYTF. Supplemented by reference TRBV11-2 and TRBJ1-2, the full variable domain reads EAGVAQSPRYKIIEKRQSVAFWCNPISGHATLYWYQQILGQGPKLLIQFQNNGVVDDSQLPKDRFSAERLKGVDSTLKIQPAKLEDSAVYLCASRRAGEVRHGYTFGSGTRLTVV.

This chain's CDR3 is CASSPGDVSYQETQYF. CDR3 coding DNA: TGTGCCAGCAGCCCAGGGGACGTATCGTACCAAGAGACCCAGTACTTC. The genes are TRBV7-2 and TRBJ2-5; possibly TRBD1 for D (6 bases). Trimming pared 5 bases from V and 0 bases from J, leaving 16 bases between. CDR3 length: 16 residues. Germline V gives CDR1 SGHTA, CDR2 FQGNSA.

The rearrangement uses TRBV7-9 and TRBJ2-1; TRBD2 matches 7 bases. Per the germline V gene, CDR1 is SEHNR and CDR2 is FQNEAQ (reference sequence). With 5 bases clipped from V and 6 bases from J, the junction kept 13 bases outside the gene matches. This CDR3 region has 16 residues. Here the CDR3 DNA reads TGTGCCAGCAGCCGACCCAACACCCTAGCGGTCAATGAGCAGTTCTTC. Translating it yields CASSRPNTLAVNEQFF. Drawing the rest from reference TRBV7-9 and TRBJ2-1, the complete variable domain is DTGVSQNPRHKITKRGQNVTFRCDPISEHNRLYWYRQTLGQGPEFLTYFQNEAQLEKSRLLSDRFSAERPKGSFSTLEIQRTEQGDSAMYLCASSRPNTLAVNEQFFGPGTRLTVL.

This chain uses TRBV5-1 with TRBJ2-3, with D perhaps TRBD1 (5 bases). The CDR3 covers 12 residues. The ends were cut back, 3 bases at V and 4 bases at J, with 6 bases in the middle. The germline V gene has CDR1 SGHRS and CDR2 YFSETQ. The CDR3: CASSSTADTQYF. The DNA of the CDR3 is TGCGCCAGCAGCTCGACAGCAGATACGCAGTATTTT.

The chain joins TRBV6-4 to TRBJ2-3, with D perhaps TRBD2 (6 bases). Germline-derived CDR1 and CDR2 are MRHNA and SNTAGT. This CDR3 has 15 residues. V lost 6 bases and J lost 0, with 13 bases in between. This CDR3 reads CASSPTRASTDTQYF. CDR3 DNA: TGTGCCAGCAGCCCGACTAGAGCTAGCACAGATACGCAGTATTTT.

The gene calls are TRBV7-7 and TRBJ2-1, with TRBD2 identical over 7 bases. The V segment lost 0 bases and the J segment 5 bases; nucleotides outside the gene matches: 4. The CDR3 is 15 amino acids. Looked up from germline, CDR1 is SSHAT and CDR2 is FNYEAQ (reference sequence). The CDR3 reads CASSLAEGTNNEQFF. CDR3 sequence (DNA): TGTGCCAGCAGCTTAGCGGAAGGGACTAACAATGAGCAGTTCTTC.

This chain links TRBV19 with TRBJ1-1; D is unresolved. CDR1 is LNHDA and CDR2 is SQIVND in the germline V gene (reference sequence). With 4 bases removed from V and 1 base from J, the gap between germline ends came to 7 bases. The CDR3 sequence is 13 residues long. The DNA of the CDR3 is TGTGCCAGTAGTAAGAGGGAGAACACTGAAGCTTTCTTT. Translation gives CASSKRENTEAFF.

This chain uses TRBV5-6 with TRBJ2-1, with 9 bases that match TRBD1. The CDR3 runs to 15 residues. The germline gives CDR1 SGHDT, CDR2 YYEEEE. V dropped 3 bases and J dropped 11; count of bases not matched to a gene: 12. In DNA, the CDR3 is TGTGCCAGCAGCTCAAGAACAGGGGGCGAAGTTAAGCAGTTCTTC. This sequence encodes CASSSRTGGEVKQFF.

The V call is TRBV28, the J call TRBJ2-3, with 8 bases identical to TRBD2. Germline CDR1 reads MDHEN; CDR2 reads SYDVKM. The CDR3 has 15 amino acids. J was trimmed by 4 bases and V by 6 bases; bases with no gene match: 9. As DNA, the CDR3 is TGTGCCAGCAGCGTCCGGGGGGGCCTGGCAGATACGCAGTATTTT. It encodes CASSVRGGLADTQYF.

This CDR3 is CASSDRGLRQYF. CDR3 sequence (DNA): TGTGCCAGCAGTGATCGAGGGTTGAGGCAGTATTTT. The rearrangement joins TRBV7-2 to TRBJ2-3; D perhaps matches TRBD2 (5 bases). V lost 6 bases and J lost 11, with 15 bases in between. The CDR3 loop spans 12 amino acids. The germline V gene encodes CDR1 SGHTA and CDR2 FQGNSA.

V gene TRBV5-1 combines with J gene TRBJ2-2; the match to TRBD1 covers 10 bases. Germline V gene data show CDR1 as SGHRS and CDR2 as YFSETQ. This CDR3 contains 18 residues. V lost 5 bases and J lost 3; bases outside the gene matches: 13. In DNA form, the CDR3 reads TGCGCCAGCAGACAACGGGACAGGGGAGGGATATACACCGGGGAGCTGTTTTTT. The encoded protein is CASRQRDRGGIYTGELFF. Drawing the rest from reference TRBV5-1 and TRBJ2-2, the complete variable domain is KAGVTQTPRYLIKTRGQQVTLSCSPISGHRSVSWYQQTPGQGLQFLFEYFSETQRNKGNFPGRFSGRQFSNSRSEMNVSTLELGDSALYLCASRQRDRGGIYTGELFFGEGSRLTVL.

The genes are TRBV5-1 and TRBJ2-7, with a possible D match to TRBD2 (5 bases). Germline values: CDR1 SGHRS, CDR2 YFSETQ. Trimming took off 5 bases at V and 6 bases at J, with 18 bases between the two ends. The CDR3 covers 14 residues. Here the CDR3 DNA reads TGCGCCAGCAGGCTCTACGGGGAGTCGGGCGAGCAGTACTTC. The encoded protein is CASRLYGESGEQYF.

CDR3 amino acids: CASRYPYEQYF. The CDR3 DNA reads TGTGCCAGCAGGTATCCCTACGAGCAGTACTTC. The rearrangement uses TRBV7-2 and TRBJ2-7, with D uncertain. V was pared by 6 bases and J by 2 bases, with 5 bases between. The germline CDR1 and CDR2 sequences are SGHTA and FQGNSA. The CDR3 is made up of 11 amino acids. Variable domain in full (rest from reference TRBV7-2 and TRBJ2-7): GAGVSQSPSNKVTEKGKDVELRCDPISGHTALYWYRQSLGQGLEFLIYFQGNSAPDKSGLPSDRFSAERTGGSVSTLTIQRTQQEDSAVYLCASRYPYEQYFGPGTRLTVT.

This rearrangement joins TRBV28 to TRBJ2-1; 7 bases are a match to TRBD1. CDR1 and CDR2 (germline): MDHEN, SYDVKM. CDR3 length: 18 amino acids. V lost 7 bases to trimming and J lost 4 bases; unmatched junction nucleotides: 19. The CDR3 coding sequence is TGTGCCAGCACCCCGAGTGGACAGGCCCACTCCTCATACAATGAGCAGTTCTTC. Translation gives CASTPSGQAHSSYNEQFF.

CDR3 nucleotides: TGTGCCAGCAGCCAGCAGGTAGAAGAGACCCAGTACTTC. This translates into CASSQQVEETQYF. This chain uses TRBV14 with TRBJ2-5; D is undetermined. Germline CDR1 and CDR2: SGHDN and FVKESK. The CDR3 is 13 residues long. V lost 3 bases and J 3 bases, leaving 8 bases between the germline ends.

This rearrangement joins TRBV19 to TRBJ2-2; 12 nucleotides line up with TRBD1. The germline V gene encodes CDR1 LNHDA and CDR2 SQIVND (reference sequence). The CDR3 sequence is 15 residues long. V trimming: 10 bases; J trimming: 6 bases; junction bases outside the gene matches: 9. The CDR3 DNA follows: TGTGCCACGAGCCGGGACAGGGGGCGCCCCGGGGAGCTGTTTTTT. This codes for CATSRDRGRPGELFF.

The chain employs TRBV5-6 and TRBJ1-1, with 7 bases matching TRBD1. The CDR3 runs 14 residues. CDR1 and CDR2 (germline): SGHDT, YYEEEE. The trim removed 0 bases at V and 1 base at J, leaving 0 bases unmatched. The CDR3 DNA reads as TGTGCCAGCAGCTTGGACAGGGGGAACACTGAAGCTTTCTTT. The encoded protein is CASSLDRGNTEAFF.

Written as DNA, the CDR3 is TGTGCCAGCAGCTTAGCATCGGGAAACTATGGCTACACCTTC. Protein product: CASSLASGNYGYTF. The chain joins TRBV7-2 to TRBJ1-2; D is ambiguous. This CDR3 is 14 amino acids long. V lost 0 bases and J 2 bases, leaving 7 bases between the germline ends. The germline V gene encodes CDR1 SGHTA and CDR2 FQGNSA.

V and J are TRBV30 and TRBJ1-6; 9 nucleotides line up with TRBD1. In germline, CDR1 is GTSNPN, CDR2 SVGIG (reference sequence). With V trimmed by 4 bases and J by 7 bases, 8 bases remained unmatched. CDR3 size: 15 residues. CDR3 in DNA: TGTGCCTGGACCTCACAGGGGGCAGGGAATTCACCCCTCCACTTT. Residues: CAWTSQGAGNSPLHF.

V usage is TRBV7-2 and J usage is TRBJ2-2; perhaps TRBD2 as D (5 bases). Trimming took off 1 base at V and 6 bases at J, with 15 bases between the two ends. CDR3 length: 16 residues. The germline CDR1 and CDR2 sequences are SGHTA and FQGNSA. DNA for the CDR3: TGTGCCAGCAGCTTAGTCGGGGTCTCGTGGGCCGGGGAGCTGTTTTTT. Protein product: CASSLVGVSWAGELFF.

This chain uses TRBV5-4 with TRBJ2-1; TRBD2 agrees at 10 bases. The germline V gene has CDR1 SGHNT and CDR2 YYREEE (reference sequence). V lost 0 bases, J lost 3 bases, and 12 bases stayed unmatched. The CDR3 is made up of 19 amino acids. DNA for the CDR3: TGTGCCAGCAGCTTGGTCCGAGCGGGAGGGCCCTCGTTCTACAATGAGCAGTTCTTC. It yields the protein CASSLVRAGGPSFYNEQFF.

The chain joins TRBV12-5 to TRBJ1-4; 11 bases are a match to TRBD1. Germline loops: CDR1 LGHNT, CDR2 FRNRAP. The CDR3 has 20 amino acids. The junction had 16 bases not matched to a gene; V was cut back by 3 bases and J by 4 bases. The CDR3 region is CASGFPEDRGLRIGNEKLFF. The CDR3, as DNA: TGTGCTAGTGGTTTCCCGGAGGACAGGGGGCTGAGGATCGGTAATGAAAAACTGTTTTTT.

The chain combines TRBV28 with TRBJ2-5; tentatively, D is TRBD1 (5 bases). This CDR3 is built from 13 residues. Per the germline V gene, CDR1 is MDHEN and CDR2 is SYDVKM. Trimming left V 5 bases short and J 5 bases short, with 12 bases between. CDR3 in amino acids: CASSASGRETQYF. The DNA for the CDR3 is TGTGCCAGCAGTGCCTCAGGGCGGGAGACCCAGTACTTC.

The chain uses TRBV19 and TRBJ1-2; D is uncertain. This CDR3 is 14 amino acids long. Germline CDR1 LNHDA, CDR2 SQIVND (reference sequence). Deletions cut 1 base from V and 0 bases from J, with 6 bases between. In DNA form, the CDR3 reads TGTGCCAGTAGTATAGGACACCCTAACTATGGCTACACCTTC. Protein sequence: CASSIGHPNYGYTF.

The chain has TRBV25-1 and TRBJ2-7, with 7 nucleotides matching TRBD1. V lost 3 bases, J lost 4 bases, and 12 bases stayed unmatched. The CDR3 covers 16 residues. Germline values: CDR1 MGHDK, CDR2 SYGVNS. CDR3 sequence: CASSESGGSRIYEQYF. The CDR3 coding sequence is TGTGCCAGCAGTGAGTCAGGGGGTAGCCGGATTTACGAGCAGTACTTC.

The chain carries TRBV6-5 and TRBJ1-3; 7 nucleotides agree with TRBD1. The V gene end was trimmed by 6 bases and the J gene end by 2 bases; junction bases not matched to a gene: 4. Germline-derived CDR1 and CDR2 are MNHEY and SVGAGI. There are 14 residues in the CDR3. CDR3 DNA: TGTGCCAGCAGGGACAGGAGGGCTGGAAACACCATATATTTT. Translation: CASRDRRAGNTIYF.

The J gene is TRBJ1-3, the V gene TRBV28; 7 nucleotides agree with TRBD1. The CDR3 is 15 residues long. Germline CDR1 and CDR2: MDHEN and SYDVKM. J was trimmed by 0 bases and V by 7 bases; bases with no gene match: 6. The CDR3 spells CASTTGANSGNTIYF. CDR3 coding DNA: TGTGCCAGCACAACAGGGGCCAACTCTGGAAACACCATATATTTT. Drawing the rest from reference TRBV28 and TRBJ1-3, the complete variable domain is DVKVTQSSRYLVKRTGEKVFLECVQDMDHENMFWYRQDPGLGLRLIYFSYDVKMKEKGDIPEGYSVSREKKERFSLILESASTNQTSMYLCASTTGANSGNTIYFGEGSWLTVV.